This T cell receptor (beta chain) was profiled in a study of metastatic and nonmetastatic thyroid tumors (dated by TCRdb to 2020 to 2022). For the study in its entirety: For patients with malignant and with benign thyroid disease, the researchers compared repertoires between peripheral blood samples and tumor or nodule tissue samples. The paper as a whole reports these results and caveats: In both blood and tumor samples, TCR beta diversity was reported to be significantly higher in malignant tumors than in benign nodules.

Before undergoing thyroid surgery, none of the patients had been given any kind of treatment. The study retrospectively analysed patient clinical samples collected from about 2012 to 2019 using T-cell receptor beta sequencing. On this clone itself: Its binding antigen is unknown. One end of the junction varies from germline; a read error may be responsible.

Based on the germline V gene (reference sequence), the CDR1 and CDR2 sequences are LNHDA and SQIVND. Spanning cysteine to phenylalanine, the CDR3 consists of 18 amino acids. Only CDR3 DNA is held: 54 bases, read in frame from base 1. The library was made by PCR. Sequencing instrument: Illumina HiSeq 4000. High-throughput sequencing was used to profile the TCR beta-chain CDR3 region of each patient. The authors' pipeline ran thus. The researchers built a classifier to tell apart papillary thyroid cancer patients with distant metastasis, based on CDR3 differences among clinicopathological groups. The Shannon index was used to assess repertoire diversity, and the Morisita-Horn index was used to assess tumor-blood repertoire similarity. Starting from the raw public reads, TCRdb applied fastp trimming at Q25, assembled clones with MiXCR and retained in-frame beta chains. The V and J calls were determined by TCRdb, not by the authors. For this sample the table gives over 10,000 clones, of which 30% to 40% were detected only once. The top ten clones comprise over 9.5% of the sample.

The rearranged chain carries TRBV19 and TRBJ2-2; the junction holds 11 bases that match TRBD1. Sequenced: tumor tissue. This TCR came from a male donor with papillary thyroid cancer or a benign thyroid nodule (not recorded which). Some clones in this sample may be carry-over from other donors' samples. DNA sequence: TGTGCCAGTACACTAGTCCGATCGGGACAGGGGGATACCGGGGGGCTGTTTTTT. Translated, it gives CASTLVRSGQGDTGGLFF.